This T cell receptor (beta chain) was sequenced in a study of spatial heterogeneity in lung cancer. Study as a whole: Each distinct TCR and UMI combination averaged more than ten appearances in raw reads.

Findings and limits, study-wide: The study found that ubiquitous and regional expanded TCR counts tracked ubiquitous and regional nonsynonymous mutations, respectively. Intratumoral expanded alpha and beta TCR counts were found to track tumor mutation counts.

MiXCR, applied by TCRdb to the 5' RACE reads, yields one record per CDR3 protein. The sample has roughly 9,200 distinct CDR3 sequences, 2.9% seen once. CDR1 is SQVTM and CDR2 is ANQGSEA in the germline V gene. V lost 4 bases and J 3 bases, leaving 15 bases between the germline ends. The CDR3 runs to 14 residues. This clonotype is medium-sized in the sample. The antigen is not known. Sample time point: sample taken at primary tumor resection. The sequence was collected from a male donor with early-stage non-small cell lung cancer. Sequencing was performed on lung tumor tissue, taken at surgery. This rearrangement joins TRBV29-1 to TRBJ1-1, with D possibly matching TRBD1 (5 bases). In nucleotides, the CDR3 is TGCAGCGTTGCAACCGCAGGGCGTGACACTGAAGCTTTCTTT. Translation: CSVATAGRDTEAFF. Based on the CDR3 plus reference TRBV29-1 and TRBJ1-1, the full variable domain is SAVISQKPSRDICQRGTSLTIQCQVDSQVTMMFWYRQQPGQSLTLIATANQGSEATYESGFVIDKFPISRPNLTFSTLTVSNMSPEDSSIYLCSVATAGRDTEAFFGQGTRLTVV.